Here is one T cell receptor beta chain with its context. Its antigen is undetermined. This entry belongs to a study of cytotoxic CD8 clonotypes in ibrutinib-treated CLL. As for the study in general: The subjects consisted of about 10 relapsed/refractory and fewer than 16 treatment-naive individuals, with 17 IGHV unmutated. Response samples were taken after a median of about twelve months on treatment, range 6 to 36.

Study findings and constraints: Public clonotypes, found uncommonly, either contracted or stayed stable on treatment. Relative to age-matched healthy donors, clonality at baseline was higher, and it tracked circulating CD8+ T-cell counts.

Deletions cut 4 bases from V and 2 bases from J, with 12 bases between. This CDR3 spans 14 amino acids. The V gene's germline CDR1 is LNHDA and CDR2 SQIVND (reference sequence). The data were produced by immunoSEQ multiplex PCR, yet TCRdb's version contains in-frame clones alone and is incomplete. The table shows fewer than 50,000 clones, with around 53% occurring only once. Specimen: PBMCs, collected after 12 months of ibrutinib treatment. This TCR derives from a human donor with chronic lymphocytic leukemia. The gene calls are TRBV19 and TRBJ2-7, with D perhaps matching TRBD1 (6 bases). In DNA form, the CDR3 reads TGTGCCAGTAGTAAAAGAGGGACAACCTACGAGCAGTACTTC. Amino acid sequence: CASSKRGTTYEQYF.